This TCR beta chain stems from a study of T cells in Graves' hyperthyroidism and ophthalmopathy (dated by TCRdb to the late 2010s). For the study in its entirety: Peripheral blood samples were taken at the time of initial diagnosis, prior to any treatment. To identify distinguishing TCR V-J signatures, a discovery cohort of some 99 patients was used, comprising 40 to 45 with Graves' ophthalmopathy and 55 to 65 with stable Graves' hyperthyroidism. Prospective prediction of ophthalmopathy was tested in an independent validation cohort of approximately 19 hyperthyroidism patients and 17 patients who later progressed to ophthalmopathy. The approximately 95 discovery patients were divided at random into training and test sets in a 7:3 ratio. In roughly six Graves' hyperthyroidism patients, the study also compared T-cell repertoires from thyroid tissue with T-cell repertoires from blood. After sampling, hyperthyroidism patients received methimazole starting at 30 mg daily, and ophthalmopathy patients received high-dose intravenous methylprednisolone. The paper describes TCR Vbeta CDR3 sequencing of 120 to 150 peripheral blood samples, made up of 43 ophthalmopathy patients, more than 70 hyperthyroidism patients and 17 progressor patients. Findings and caveats that apply to the study as a whole: Most expanded thyroid clonotypes (frequency above 0.001) were also detected in blood, a finding suggesting that blood repertoires may reflect thyroid immune responses. No statistical method was used to fix the sample size in advance, and group allocation was not hidden from the investigators. In cross-validation, a model built on a 13 V-J signature told ophthalmopathy apart from stable hyperthyroidism with 87.88% sensitivity and about 81% specificity, and in testing the same model reached 80%/75%. During validation, the model predicted progression to ophthalmopathy a median of approximately 6.5 months ahead of onset, with more than 55% sensitivity and 72% to 85% specificity.

Including the terminal cysteine and phenylalanine, the CDR3 comprises 12 residues. Only the CDR3 part of the read is kept: 36 bases, read in frame from the first base. V loses 3 bases of germline sequence and J loses 5 bases, and the interval between the two ends is 11 bases. According to the germline V gene (reference sequence), CDR1 reads DFQATT and CDR2 reads SNEGSKA. In the case of this clonotype: What this receptor recognizes is not known. Per-base quality was not reported, and no clone a single base away is much larger than it.

In the ophthalmopathy patients, disease was moderately to severely active, with a Clinical Activity Score of 3 or more, a NOSPECS grade of 4 or more, and a duration of less than 3 months. Any patient with an uncontrolled infection, another autoimmune disease, pregnancy or lactation was excluded. Diagnoses relied on clinical symptoms, serum thyroxine and TRAb, thyroid ultrasound and orbital computed tomography. PBMCs were separated from over 9 ml of fresh peripheral blood using Ficoll-Paque density gradient centrifugation. Total RNA was extracted with Trizol reagent, and quality was checked on an Agilent 2100 Bioanalyzer. TCR beta CDR3 regions were amplified from RNA transcripts. The TCR CDR3 was subjected to a first round of RT-PCR using the HTBI primer set and the Qiagen OneStep RT-PCR kit. The libraries were constructed in a second round of multiplex PCR and then size-selected and purified. Paired-end sequencing of the libraries was performed with 100 bp reads on an Illumina HiSeq2000. The study's processing was this. SOAPnuke was used to process the raw data, removing reads that contained adapters or uncalled bases, had a mean Phred below 15, or lacked an exact match to the constant primer or identifier. COPE v1.2.5 was used to merge the high-quality paired reads, and each unique nucleotide sequence was defined as a clonotype. Clonotypes were aligned to IMGT TRBV, TRBD and TRBJ reference segments using MiTCR v1.1. The analysis was restricted to V-J combinations with a frequency above 0.0001, which together covered 99% to 99.2% of the repertoires. The TCS score was defined as F50 (clonal expansion) divided by E x V (chaos), with BLOSUM62-based TCRdist calculated between CDR3 peptides within each V-J. Welch's t-statistics and random forest reduced roughly 530 V-J features to fewer than 15, which were used in a naive Bayes classifier (R e1071). The Morisita-Horn index was used to measure how similar the thyroid and blood repertoires were. The public reads were quality trimmed at Q25 with fastp and then assembled into clones with MiXCR by TCRdb, keeping productive beta chains. Under each unique CDR3 protein, matching rows form one entry showing the most common genes and DNA. TCRdb, rather than the study authors, made the V and J calls. Within this sample are more than 500,000 distinct CDR3 sequences, with approximately 15% of them counted one time only. The ten largest clones take up 4% to 5.5% of the sample.

The TCR was taken from a woman between 40 and 55 years old with Graves' ophthalmopathy. The rearrangement joined TRBV20-1 to TRBJ2-7; the D region is possibly TRBD1 or TRBD2, each matching across 5 bases. Sequenced input: blood. The DNA sequence is TGCAGTGCTAGCTTTCGGGGCCACGAGCAGTACTTC. This encodes CSASFRGHEQYF.